This T cell receptor (beta chain) was sequenced during a study of CD8 T cells in ankylosing spondylitis. Study observations and caveats: A TCR beta motif of eight or nine highly homologous variants seemed to mark ankylosing spondylitis blood.

Scientists made TCR beta libraries using quantitative 5'-RACE with molecular barcodes. TCRdb passed the 5' RACE reads through MiXCR, listing each CDR3 protein once. The sample lists around 430,000 distinct CDR3 sequences; roughly 17% were seen once. With 2 bases removed from V and 9 bases from J, the gap between germline ends came to 8 bases. The CDR3 has 12 amino acids. Germline lookup yields CDR1 KGHSH and CDR2 LQKENI. There are many counts of this clonotype. Its matching antigen is unknown. What was sequenced was blood, either unsorted or a sorted T cell fraction (not recorded which). The clonotype originates from a male donor with ankylosing spondylitis. The rearrangement joins TRBV18 to TRBJ2-1; D not certain. CDR3 coding DNA: TGTGCCAGCTCACCAAGGGAAACTGAGCAGTTCTTC. The encoded protein is CASSPRETEQFF.